Each of the 12 T cell receptor beta chains below was sequenced from the same sample in a study of T cells in Graves' hyperthyroidism and ophthalmopathy. TCR beta CDR3 sequences were amplified from RNA transcripts. With the HTBI primer set, the TCR CDR3 went through a first round of RT-PCR. TCRdb reprocessed the multiplex PCR reads with MiXCR, giving one entry per CDR3 protein. Of hundreds of thousands of distinct CDR3 sequences in the sample, approximately 14% were seen once. Sequenced input: blood. Receptors originate from a woman between 18 and 30 years old with Graves' hyperthyroidism.

This clonotype was counted many times. CDR3 region: CASSAQRYGLADPFSTDTQYF. In DNA, the CDR3 is TGTGCCAGCAGTGCCCAAAGATATGGACTAGCGGATCCCTTTAGCACAGATACGCAGTATTTT. The gene calls are TRBV28 and TRBJ2-3; 10 bases match TRBD2. This CDR3 has 21 amino acids. The V gene end was trimmed by 5 bases and the J gene end by 0 bases; junction bases not matched to a gene: 20. Germline assignment: CDR1 MDHEN and CDR2 SYDVKM.

This clonotype was recorded at least ten times. The chain employs TRBV20-1 and TRBJ2-1; 11 positions match TRBD1. J lost 9 bases, V lost 1 base, and 2 bases had no gene match. Looked up from germline, CDR1 is DFQATT and CDR2 is SNEGSKA (reference sequence). This CDR3 is built from 13 residues. Here the CDR3 DNA reads TGCAGTGCTAGAGGGACAGGGGGCGGTGAGCAGTTCTTC. This sequence encodes CSARGTGGGEQFF.

This clonotype was counted between two and nine times. This rearrangement joins TRBV9 to TRBJ1-1, with TRBD1 identical over 8 bases. The CDR3 covers 13 residues. V lost 1 base and J lost 10; bases outside the gene matches: 6. From germline, CDR1 is SGDLS and CDR2 YYNGEE. The DNA of the CDR3 is TGTGCCAGCAGCGTACAGGGGGCGGGAAGAGCTTTCTTT. This sequence encodes CASSVQGAGRAFF.

This clonotype was counted at least ten times. The chain couples TRBV28 to TRBJ2-5; TRBD1 matches at 7 bases. The germline CDR1 and CDR2 sequences are MDHEN and SYDVKM. The CDR3 contains 13 residues. The V gene end was trimmed by 7 bases and the J gene end by 2 bases; junction bases not matched to a gene: 4. Here the CDR3 reads CASTPGQQETQYF. The CDR3, as DNA: TGTGCCAGCACACCGGGACAGCAAGAGACCCAGTACTTC.

There are many counts of this clonotype. This chain links TRBV2 with TRBJ2-7; 9 bases fit TRBD1. Germline assignment: CDR1 SNHLY and CDR2 FYNNEI. J gave up 5 bases and V 5 bases, and 13 bases lay outside the gene matches. This CDR3 is 16 amino acids long. CDR3 in amino acids: CASSTRRDRAINEQYF. CDR3 DNA sequence: TGTGCCAGCAGTACCCGCCGGGACAGGGCGATAAACGAGCAGTACTTC.

In regard to this clonotype: With a much larger clone just one base away, this may be a read error. The chain links TRBV28 to TRBJ2-2; a possible D gene is TRBD2 (5 bases). Per the germline V gene, CDR1 is MDHEN and CDR2 is SYDVKM. The length of the CDR3 is 16 residues. CDR3 sequence reads: CATSLWRLKNTGELLF. The CDR3 DNA is TGTGCCACCTCCCTCTGGCGGCTGAAGAACACCGGGGAGCTGCTTTTT.

Many counts were recorded for this clonotype. The chain employs TRBV19 and TRBJ2-1; D may be TRBD2 (7 bases). The V end lost 4 bases, the J end lost 2 bases, and 12 bases lay between the germline ends. CDR3 length: 15 amino acids. Germline V lookup: CDR1 LNHDA, CDR2 SQIVND (reference sequence). CDR3 sequence: CASSREGGTYNEQFF. The CDR3 DNA reads as TGTGCCAGTAGTAGGGAGGGGGGGACCTACAATGAGCAGTTCTTC.

CDR3 coding DNA: TGTGCCAGCAGTTTAGTAAGGGGGCTCAACACCATATATTTT. This gives the protein CASSLVRGLNTIYF. The chain links TRBV12-3 or TRBV12-4 to TRBJ1-3, with 7 bases aligning to TRBD1. V lost 1 base to trimming and J lost 7 bases; unmatched junction nucleotides: 4. The length of the CDR3 is 14 residues.

The rearrangement links TRBV3-1 to TRBJ2-7; 8 bases are a match to TRBD1. CDR1 is LGHDT and CDR2 is YNNKEL in the germline V gene (reference sequence). Trimming took 1 base from V and 5 from J; bases not matched to a gene: 4. This CDR3 is built from 14 residues. CDR3 sequence: CASSQAWTGHEQYF. The CDR3, as DNA: TGTGCCAGCAGCCAAGCCTGGACAGGGCACGAGCAGTACTTC.

The rearrangement joins TRBV5-1 to TRBJ2-6; D is possibly TRBD2 (6 bases). V shed 4 bases and J shed 0 bases, with 11 bases lying between them. The CDR3 spans 16 residues. Germline CDR1 reads SGHRS; CDR2 reads YFSETQ. CDR3 bases: TGCGCCAGCAGCCCCTCCGGGGGCTCTGGGGCCAACGTCCTGACTTTC. Translating it yields CASSPSGGSGANVLTF.

The chain links TRBV6-8 to TRBJ2-7, with TRBD1 matching over 9 bases. CDR1 MNHGY and CDR2 SAAAGT come from the germline V gene. This CDR3 region has 16 residues. Trimming at V came to 7 bases and at J to 2 bases, leaving 12 bases not matched to a gene. The CDR3 bases are TGTGCCAGCATTCCCATGGGACAGGGTAGAGCCTACGAGCAGTACTTC. This codes for CASIPMGQGRAYEQYF.

This clonotype appeared many times. The V and J genes are TRBV27 and TRBJ2-1; D is possibly TRBD2 (5 bases). Trimming cost V 4 bases and J 7 bases, with 11 bases left between them. Germline V gene sequence: CDR1 MNHEY, CDR2 SMNVEV (reference sequence). The CDR3 spans 13 residues. The CDR3 here is CASSSHRGNEQFF. The CDR3 coding sequence is TGTGCCAGCAGTTCACACCGGGGAAATGAGCAGTTCTTC.